This T cell receptor (beta chain) was identified during a study of shared clonotypes between healthy human individuals. TCRdb's copy holds only in-frame clones and misses some; the assay was immunoSEQ multiplex PCR. The sample consists of more than 600,000 clones, about 92% of them appearing once. There are 16 residues in the CDR3. In germline, CDR1 is SEHNR, CDR2 FQNEAQ (reference sequence). Losses at the gene ends were 5 bases for V and 4 bases for J; bases not matched to a gene: 9. Naive CD8 populations comprised CD45RO-negative cells positively selected for CCR7, excluding terminally differentiated effector memory CD45RA+ cells.

Sample: naive CD8+ T cells sorted from blood. V is TRBV7-9 and J is TRBJ2-1; 9 bases map to TRBD1. The clonotype comes from a man under 40 in good health. In nucleotides, the CDR3 is TGTGCCAGCAGCATCCCGGGACAGGGACCTTACAATGAGCAGTTCTTC. Translated, it gives CASSIPGQGPYNEQFF.